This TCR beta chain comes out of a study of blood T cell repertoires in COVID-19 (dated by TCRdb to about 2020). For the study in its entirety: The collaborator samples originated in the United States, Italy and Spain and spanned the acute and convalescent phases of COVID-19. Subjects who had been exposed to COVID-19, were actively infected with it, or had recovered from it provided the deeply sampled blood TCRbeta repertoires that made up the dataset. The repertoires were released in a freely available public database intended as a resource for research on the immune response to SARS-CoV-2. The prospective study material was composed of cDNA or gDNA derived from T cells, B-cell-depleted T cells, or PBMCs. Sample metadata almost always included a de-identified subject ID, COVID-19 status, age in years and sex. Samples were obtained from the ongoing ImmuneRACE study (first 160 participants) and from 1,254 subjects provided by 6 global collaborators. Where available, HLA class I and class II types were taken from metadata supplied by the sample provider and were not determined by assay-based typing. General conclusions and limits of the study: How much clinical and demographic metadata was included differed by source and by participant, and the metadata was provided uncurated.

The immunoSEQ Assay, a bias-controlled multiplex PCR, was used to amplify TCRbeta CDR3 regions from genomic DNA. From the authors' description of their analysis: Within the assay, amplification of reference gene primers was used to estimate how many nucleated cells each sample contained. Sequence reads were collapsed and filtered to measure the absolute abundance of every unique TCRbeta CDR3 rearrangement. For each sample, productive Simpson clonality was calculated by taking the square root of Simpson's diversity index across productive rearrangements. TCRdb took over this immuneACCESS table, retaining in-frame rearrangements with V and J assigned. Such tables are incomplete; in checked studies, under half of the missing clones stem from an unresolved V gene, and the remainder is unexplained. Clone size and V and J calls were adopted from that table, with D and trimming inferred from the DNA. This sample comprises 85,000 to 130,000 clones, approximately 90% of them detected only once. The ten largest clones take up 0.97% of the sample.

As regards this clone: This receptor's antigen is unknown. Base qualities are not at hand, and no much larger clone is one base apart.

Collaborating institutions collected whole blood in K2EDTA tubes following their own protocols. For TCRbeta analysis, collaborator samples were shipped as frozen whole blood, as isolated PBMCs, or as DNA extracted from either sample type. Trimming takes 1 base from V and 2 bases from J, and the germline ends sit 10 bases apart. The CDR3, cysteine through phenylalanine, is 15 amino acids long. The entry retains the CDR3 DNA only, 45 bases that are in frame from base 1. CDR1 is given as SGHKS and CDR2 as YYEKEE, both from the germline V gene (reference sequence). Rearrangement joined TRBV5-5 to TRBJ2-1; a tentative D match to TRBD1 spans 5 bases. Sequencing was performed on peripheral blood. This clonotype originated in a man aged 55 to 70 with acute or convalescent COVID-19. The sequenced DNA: TGTGCCAGCAGCTTGTTCCAGGGTACCTACAATGAGCAGTTCTTC. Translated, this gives CASSLFQGTYNEQFF.